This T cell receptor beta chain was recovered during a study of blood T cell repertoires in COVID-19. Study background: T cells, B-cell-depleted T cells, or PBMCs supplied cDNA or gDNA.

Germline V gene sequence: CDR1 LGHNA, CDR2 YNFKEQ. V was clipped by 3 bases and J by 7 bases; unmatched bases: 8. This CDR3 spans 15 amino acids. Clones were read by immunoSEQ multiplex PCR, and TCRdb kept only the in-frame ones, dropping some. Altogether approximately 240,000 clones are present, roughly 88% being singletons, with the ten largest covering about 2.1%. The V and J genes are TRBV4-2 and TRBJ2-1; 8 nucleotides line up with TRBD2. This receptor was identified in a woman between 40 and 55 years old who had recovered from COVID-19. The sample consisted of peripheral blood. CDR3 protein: CASSHGAGESNEQFF. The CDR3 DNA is TGTGCCAGCAGCCATGGAGCGGGAGAGTCAAATGAGCAGTTCTTC.